These 19 T cell receptor beta chains share one sample of origin, sequenced in a study of T cell responses to AZD1222 COVID-19 vaccine. This table comes from immunoSEQ multiplex PCR, and its TCRdb copy is limited to in-frame clones, with some not included. The sample lists about 170,000 clones, 87% occurring once. This sample comprised peripheral blood, obtained 28 days after the second AZD1222 dose. These receptors all stem from an adult who received the AZD1222 COVID-19 vaccine.

The chain couples TRBV9 to TRBJ1-4; no firm D call. The V end was cut by 0 bases, the J end by 2 bases, with 11 bases between. This CDR3 is built from 16 residues. Germline values: CDR1 SGDLS, CDR2 YYNGEE. In DNA form, the CDR3 reads TGTGCCAGCAGCGTAGGGTCGTCAGGTACTAATGAAAAACTGTTTTTT. Amino acids: CASSVGSSGTNEKLFF.

The chain recombines TRBV7-2 with TRBJ1-2; D gene unclear. The germline V gene has CDR1 SGHTA and CDR2 FQGNSA. V shed 5 bases and J shed 1 base, with 5 bases lying between them. The CDR3 runs 12 residues. CDR3 in amino acids: CASSTSNYGYTF. In DNA, the CDR3 is TGTGCCAGCAGCACGAGTAACTATGGCTACACCTTC.

The J gene is TRBJ1-2, the V gene TRBV7-2; D unresolved. The V gene lost 5 bases and the J gene lost 4 bases, with 17 bases spanning the gap. The CDR3 extends over 15 amino acids. Germline V CDR1 and CDR2: SGHTA, FQGNSA. CDR3 in amino acids: CASSPSGSSFYGYTF. DNA of the CDR3: TGTGCCAGCAGCCCGTCGGGCAGTAGTTTCTATGGCTACACCTTC. The whole variable domain, filled in from reference TRBV7-2 and TRBJ1-2, reads GAGVSQSPSNKVTEKGKDVELRCDPISGHTALYWYRQSLGQGLEFLIYFQGNSAPDKSGLPSDRFSAERTGGSVSTLTIQRTQQEDSAVYLCASSPSGSSFYGYTFGSGTRLTVV.

The chain couples TRBV6-1 to TRBJ1-1, with unresolved D. V lost 2 bases to trimming and J lost 8 bases, with 15 bases between them. Looked up from germline, CDR1 is MNHNS and CDR2 is SASEGT. CDR3 size: 14 residues. CDR3 in amino acids: CASSESRFTLEAFF. The CDR3, as DNA: TGTGCCAGCAGTGAAAGCAGGTTTACCCTCGAAGCTTTCTTT.

The chain has TRBV5-5 and TRBJ2-1; D is unclear. Germline CDR1 SGHKS, CDR2 YYEKEE (reference sequence). The CDR3 consists of 14 residues. Trimming shortened V by 2 bases and J by 0 bases, and 6 bases separated the two germline ends. The CDR3 sequence: CASSFSSSYNEQFF. The CDR3 DNA reads as TGTGCCAGCAGCTTTTCGAGCTCCTACAATGAGCAGTTCTTC.

The genes are TRBV7-9 and TRBJ2-1; D unresolved. Deletions cut 1 base from V and 4 bases from J, with 5 bases between. This CDR3 is 13 amino acids long. From germline, CDR1 is SEHNR and CDR2 FQNEAQ (reference sequence). CDR3 bases: TGTGCCAGCAGCTTAGTGCGGTACAATGAGCAGTTCTTC. It yields the protein CASSLVRYNEQFF.

The gene calls are TRBV20-1 and TRBJ1-3; D remains ambiguous. Germline V gene sequence: CDR1 DFQATT, CDR2 SNEGSKA (reference sequence). The CDR3 length is 13 residues. Trimming took off 3 bases at V and 4 bases at J, with 10 bases between the two ends. DNA for the CDR3: TGCAGTGCTAGTACGGACGGGGGAAACACCATATATTTT. Protein sequence: CSASTDGGNTIYF.

The chain employs TRBV14 and TRBJ2-5; no definite D call. From germline, CDR1 is SGHDN and CDR2 FVKESK. The ends were cut back, 4 bases at V and 2 bases at J, with 11 bases in the middle. The CDR3 is made up of 14 amino acids. The DNA of the CDR3 is TGTGCCAGCAGCCGAGGACCGAATCAAGAGACCCAGTACTTC. Translating it yields CASSRGPNQETQYF.

This clone was detected only a few times. V and J are TRBV3-1 (or the pseudogene TRBV3-2) and TRBJ1-5; D is unclear. Germline V gives CDR1 LGHDT, CDR2 YNNKEL (reference sequence). The ends were cut back, 5 bases at V and 1 base at J, with 15 bases in the middle. The CDR3 is made up of 16 amino acids. The CDR3 nucleotides are TGTGCCAGCAGCTCGAATCACGGAAACAGCAATCAGCCCCAGCATTTT. Its protein is CASSSNHGNSNQPQHF.

The V and J genes are TRBV18 and TRBJ1-4; perhaps TRBD1 as D (6 bases). The ends were cut back, 3 bases at V and 3 bases at J, with 14 bases in the middle. The CDR3 loop spans 16 amino acids. Germline CDR1 is KGHSH and CDR2 is LQKENI. The CDR3 nucleotides are TGTGCCAGCTCACCTAGATCACCAGGGGCTAATGAAAAACTGTTTTTT. Its protein product is CASSPRSPGANEKLFF.

The chain carries TRBV6-5 and TRBJ1-1; D is possibly TRBD1 (6 bases). The CDR3 is 15 residues long. Germline V lookup: CDR1 MNHEY, CDR2 SVGAGI. V lost 6 bases and J lost 4, with 18 bases in between. CDR3 loop: CASSPLQGSGTEAFF. The CDR3 DNA is TGTGCCAGCAGCCCCTTACAGGGTTCGGGCACTGAAGCTTTCTTT.

A single count supports this clone. CDR3 bases: TGTGCCAGCAGCTTGGATAGTCACGGAGTCAGAGAGACCCAGTACTTC. It specifies CASSLDSHGVRETQYF. The chain joins TRBV5-4 to TRBJ2-5; D unclear. Trimming took off 0 bases at V and 4 bases at J, with 16 bases between the two ends. The CDR3 runs to 16 residues. CDR1 SGHNT and CDR2 YYREEE come from the germline V gene (reference sequence).

The chain couples TRBV6-1 to TRBJ2-1; D is ambiguous. The V gene lost 3 bases and the J gene lost 15 bases, with 21 bases spanning the gap. The CDR3 loop spans 14 amino acids. CDR1 and CDR2 (germline): MNHNS, SASEGT. The CDR3 here is CASSDPLFAPWGFF. In DNA form, the CDR3 reads TGTGCCAGCAGTGATCCTCTTTTCGCCCCGTGGGGGTTCTTC.

The rearrangement uses TRBV11-2 and TRBJ2-4; 7 bases are a match to TRBD1. With 5 bases clipped from V and 1 base from J, the junction kept 17 bases outside the gene matches. Germline assignment: CDR1 SGHAT and CDR2 FQNNGV. The CDR3 covers 19 residues. CDR3 nucleotides: TGTGCCAGCAGCCCGGGGAGAGGGGGCGCTTTTACGGCCAAAAACATTCAGTACTTC. Encoded protein: CASSPGRGGAFTAKNIQYF.

This clone occurred once. The DNA for the CDR3 is TGCAGTGCTAGTGATCAGGGTCCGGGGGAGACCCAGTACTTC. Translated, it gives CSASDQGPGETQYF. The J gene is TRBJ2-5, the V gene TRBV20-1; either TRBD1 or TRBD2 may fit D (5 bases each). Trimming stripped 3 bases from V and 5 bases from J, with 16 bases between. Germline V CDR1 and CDR2: DFQATT, SNEGSKA (reference sequence). The length of the CDR3 is 14 residues.

This rearrangement joins TRBV2 to TRBJ2-5; the D gene is possibly TRBD1 (7 bases). The CDR3 runs 13 residues. Germline V gene lookup returns CDR1 SNHLY and CDR2 FYNNEI. With 5 bases removed from V and 5 bases from J, the gap between germline ends came to 12 bases. Here the CDR3 reads CASSTSGGETQYF. As DNA, the CDR3 is TGTGCCAGCAGTACTTCAGGGGGGGAGACCCAGTACTTC.

This rearrangement joins TRBV12-5 to TRBJ1-1; no definite D call. Germline V gene sequence: CDR1 LGHNT, CDR2 FRNRAP. The V and J ends lost 1 base and 1 base respectively, with 7 bases between them. The CDR3 loop spans 14 amino acids. CDR3 amino acids: CASGLDGGNTEAFF. The CDR3 region has the DNA TGTGCTAGTGGTTTGGACGGAGGGAACACTGAAGCTTTCTTT.

V gene TRBV5-6 combines with J gene TRBJ1-1, with 9 bases aligning to TRBD1. Germline loops: CDR1 SGHDT, CDR2 YYEEEE. J gave up 4 bases and V 1 base, and 5 bases lay outside the gene matches. The CDR3 runs 15 residues. CDR3 residues: CASSLRTGAGTEAFF. The CDR3 DNA reads TGTGCCAGCAGCTTGCGGACAGGGGCGGGCACTGAAGCTTTCTTT.

Regarding this clone: The sample contains more than one DNA sequence encoding this CDR3. The chain recombines TRBV3-1 (or the pseudogene TRBV3-2) with TRBJ1-3; D perhaps matches TRBD1 (5 bases). This CDR3 region has 16 residues. Looked up from germline, CDR1 is LGHDT and CDR2 is YNNKEL (reference sequence). V lost 0 bases, J lost 8 bases, and 17 bases lay in between. DNA of the CDR3: TGTGCCAGCAGCCAAGAAGCCAGGATTCGAGGGGACACCATATATTTT. It specifies CASSQEARIRGDTIYF.